Below are 18 T cell receptor beta chains sequenced from a single sample in a study of T cell changes during pregnancy in multiple sclerosis. Data came from immunoSEQ multiplex PCR; TCRdb stores just in-frame clones and leaves some out. The table lists fewer than 45,000 clones, approximately 90% of them singletons. The source material was CD8+ T cells from peripheral blood mononuclear cells, sampled in the third trimester of pregnancy. All receptors derive from a female donor with multiple sclerosis, enrolled in a pregnancy study.

By frequency in the sample, this clone is large. This chain connects TRBV6-1 to TRBJ1-1; 9 nucleotides agree with TRBD1. There are 18 residues in the CDR3. Germline V CDR1 and CDR2: MNHNS, SASEGT. Germline trimming cut 2 bases from V and 5 bases from J; bases unmatched to any gene: 15. The CDR3 DNA reads as TGTGCCAGCAGTGAATCCCCCGATTGGACAGGGGTAAGGACTGAAGCTTTCTTT. Its translation: CASSESPDWTGVRTEAFF.

V gene TRBV5-6 combines with J gene TRBJ2-7; 7 nucleotides match TRBD1. The CDR3 is made up of 14 amino acids. Germline assignment: CDR1 SGHDT and CDR2 YYEEEE. Trimming took 4 bases from V and 2 from J; bases not matched to a gene: 6. The CDR3 region is CASSLQGITYEQYF. The CDR3 nucleotides read TGTGCCAGCAGCCTACAGGGGATCACCTACGAGCAGTACTTC.

The chain combines TRBV2 with TRBJ2-3, with 9 positions matching TRBD2. J gave up 3 bases and V 1 base, and 5 bases lay outside the gene matches. The germline V gene has CDR1 SNHLY and CDR2 FYNNEI. The CDR3 runs to 16 residues. CDR3 amino acids: CASSEDAGGRTDTQYF. In DNA, the CDR3 is TGTGCCAGCAGTGAAGACGCGGGGGGGCGAACAGATACGCAGTATTTT.

The gene calls are TRBV18 and TRBJ1-3; unclear D gene. CDR3 length equals 13 residues. Germline loops: CDR1 KGHSH, CDR2 LQKENI. The V gene lost 6 bases and the J gene lost 2 bases, with 8 bases spanning the gap. The CDR3 sequence: CASSRETGNTIYF. As DNA, the CDR3 is TGTGCCAGCTCCCGGGAAACTGGAAACACCATATATTTT.

The V call is TRBV4-1, the J call TRBJ1-1, with unresolved D. The CDR3 contains 13 residues. CDR1 and CDR2 (germline): MGHRA, YSYEKL. V dropped 1 base and J dropped 8 bases, with 11 bases sitting between them. In DNA form, the CDR3 reads TGCGCCAGCAGCCAAGCGGGGAGGATGGAAGCTTTCTTT. It specifies CASSQAGRMEAFF.

The chain employs TRBV28 and TRBJ1-5; 8 nucleotides agree with TRBD1. This CDR3 is 14 amino acids long. CDR1 and CDR2 from the germline V gene are MDHEN and SYDVKM. V gave up 3 bases and J gave up 7 bases; unmatched junction bases: 5. The CDR3 DNA reads TGTGCCAGCAGTTTTCGGACAGGGTGGCAGCCCCAGCATTTT. Its protein is CASSFRTGWQPQHF.

The chain carries TRBV7-9 and TRBJ1-4; 8 positions match TRBD1. This CDR3 contains 15 residues. The junction had 10 bases not matched to a gene; V was cut back by 5 bases and J by 8 bases. CDR1 is SEHNR and CDR2 is FQNEAQ in the germline V gene (reference sequence). As DNA, the CDR3 is TGTGCCAGCAGCGTTACAGGGGGAGTCGCGGAAAAACTGTTTTTT. Protein product: CASSVTGGVAEKLFF.

The DNA for the CDR3 is TGTGCCAGCATTGCCATAGGGGTCTCGGGTAATGAAAAACTGTTTTTT. Amino acid sequence: CASIAIGVSGNEKLFF. The chain links TRBV13 to TRBJ1-4, with D possibly matching TRBD1 (5 bases). The CDR3 has 16 residues. Trimming removed 7 bases at V and 4 bases at J, with 19 bases between. Germline CDR1 is PRHDT and CDR2 is FYEKMQ (reference sequence).

The genes are TRBV5-6 and TRBJ1-2; D gene unclear. The V end was cut by 4 bases, the J end by 4 bases, with 14 bases between. Germline V CDR1 and CDR2: SGHDT, YYEEEE. This CDR3 comprises 14 residues. DNA of the CDR3: TGTGCCAGCAGCCCTCCAGTATCAATCTATGGCTACACCTTC. Translating it yields CASSPPVSIYGYTF.

This chain uses TRBV28 with TRBJ2-2, with D possibly being TRBD2 (6 bases). The CDR3 consists of 15 residues. In germline, CDR1 is MDHEN, CDR2 SYDVKM. The V end was cut by 2 bases, the J end by 0 bases, with 7 bases between. In nucleotides, the CDR3 is TGTGCCAGCAGTTTACTAGCGACGAACACCGGGGAGCTGTTTTTT. This sequence encodes CASSLLATNTGELFF.

This clone was observed once. The V call is TRBV5-4, the J call TRBJ1-1; D not certain. Germline-derived CDR1 and CDR2 are SGHNT and YYREEE (reference sequence). Trimming took off 0 bases at V and 5 bases at J, with 11 bases between the two ends. This CDR3 comprises 14 residues. The CDR3 loop is CASSLDGRKTEAFF. The CDR3 DNA reads as TGTGCCAGCAGCTTGGACGGCAGGAAAACTGAAGCTTTCTTT.

This chain links TRBV5-4 with TRBJ2-7, with a tentative D call TRBD2 (6 bases). The CDR3 is 12 amino acids. Germline V gene sequence: CDR1 SGHNT, CDR2 YYREEE (reference sequence). V lost 5 bases, J lost 11 bases, and 17 bases lay in between. The CDR3 protein is CASSTGGGAEYF. The CDR3 nucleotides are TGTGCCAGCAGTACCGGGGGAGGTGCAGAGTACTTC.

This chain links TRBV19 with TRBJ2-7, with 10 nucleotides matching TRBD1. This CDR3 comprises 16 residues. Germline assignment: CDR1 LNHDA and CDR2 SQIVND (reference sequence). The V gene end was trimmed by 5 bases and the J gene end by 1 base; junction bases not matched to a gene: 8. The CDR3 region is CASSPLRDRGSYEQYF. In DNA form, the CDR3 reads TGTGCCAGTAGTCCACTCCGGGACAGGGGTTCCTACGAGCAGTACTTC.

The chain has TRBV28 and TRBJ1-2; D is possibly TRBD1 (6 bases). CDR3 length: 16 amino acids. The V and J ends lost 1 base and 4 bases respectively, with 16 bases between them. Germline CDR1 reads MDHEN; CDR2 reads SYDVKM. Written as DNA, the CDR3 is TGTGCCAGCAGTTTATCAGGGGTTCGCTCTAGCTATGGCTACACCTTC. This translates into CASSLSGVRSSYGYTF.

The sample holds a few counts of this clone. The chain has TRBV6-1 and TRBJ2-5; 12 positions agree with TRBD2. CDR3 length: 15 residues. The V and J ends lost 4 bases and 2 bases, in that order; junction bases with no gene match: 2. Germline V gene data show CDR1 as MNHNS and CDR2 as SASEGT. Here the CDR3 DNA reads TGTGCCAGCAGTGCACTAGCGGGGGGTCAAGAGACCCAGTACTTC. It translates to CASSALAGGQETQYF.

V and J are TRBV13 and TRBJ2-3, with TRBD2 matching 7 bases. Germline loops: CDR1 PRHDT, CDR2 FYEKMQ (reference sequence). CDR3 size: 15 residues. After removal of 1 base from V and 2 bases from J, the junction contained 3 bases not matched to a gene. The CDR3 loop is CASSLAGGLTDTQYF. CDR3 in DNA: TGTGCCAGCAGCTTAGCGGGGGGACTCACAGATACGCAGTATTTT.

This clone was seen a handful of times. The genes are TRBV6-1 and TRBJ2-1, with 10 nucleotides matching TRBD2. This CDR3 is built from 15 residues. J gave up 7 bases and V 8 bases, and 11 bases lay outside the gene matches. The germline V gene encodes CDR1 MNHNS and CDR2 SASEGT. The CDR3 DNA reads as TGTGCCAGCGCATTCCGGGCTAGCGGGGGTAATGAGCAGTTCTTC. It translates to CASAFRASGGNEQFF.

The V gene is TRBV25-1, the J gene TRBJ2-7; 7 bases are a match to TRBD1. CDR3 length equals 15 residues. Germline CDR1 is MGHDK and CDR2 is SYGVNS. V was pared by 3 bases and J by 6 bases, with 11 bases of the junction left unmatched. CDR3: CASSDLQDREGEQYF. Here the CDR3 DNA reads TGTGCCAGCAGTGATCTCCAAGACAGGGAAGGCGAGCAGTACTTC.